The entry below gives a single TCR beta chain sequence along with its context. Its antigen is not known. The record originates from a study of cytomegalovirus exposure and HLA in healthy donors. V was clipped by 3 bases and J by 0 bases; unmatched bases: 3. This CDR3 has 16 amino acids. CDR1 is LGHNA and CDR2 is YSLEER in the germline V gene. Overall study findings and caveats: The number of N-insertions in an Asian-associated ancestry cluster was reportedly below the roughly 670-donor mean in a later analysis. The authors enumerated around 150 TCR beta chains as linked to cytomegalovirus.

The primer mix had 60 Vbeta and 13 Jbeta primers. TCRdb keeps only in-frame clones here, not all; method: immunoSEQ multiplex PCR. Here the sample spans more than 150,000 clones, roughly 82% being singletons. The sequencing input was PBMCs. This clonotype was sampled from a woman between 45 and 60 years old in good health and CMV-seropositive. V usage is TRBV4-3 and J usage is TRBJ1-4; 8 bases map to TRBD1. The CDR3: CASSHPGGATNEKLFF. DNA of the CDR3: TGCGCCAGCAGCCACCCAGGGGGCGCAACTAATGAAAAACTGTTTTTT.